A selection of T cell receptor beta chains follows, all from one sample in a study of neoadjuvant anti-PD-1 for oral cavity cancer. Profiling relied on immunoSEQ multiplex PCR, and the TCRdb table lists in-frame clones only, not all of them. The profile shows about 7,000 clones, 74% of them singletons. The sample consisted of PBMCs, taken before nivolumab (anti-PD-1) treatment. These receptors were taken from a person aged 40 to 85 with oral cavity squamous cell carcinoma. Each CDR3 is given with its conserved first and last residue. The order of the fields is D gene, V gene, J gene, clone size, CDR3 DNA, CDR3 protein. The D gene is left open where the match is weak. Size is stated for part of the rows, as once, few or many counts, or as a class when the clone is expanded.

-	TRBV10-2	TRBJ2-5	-	TGCGCCAGCAGCCGAGTGGAGACCCAGTACTTC	CASSRVETQYF
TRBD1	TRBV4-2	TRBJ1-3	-	TGTGCCAGCAGCCAAGCCCGGGACAGGGGAAACACCATATATTTT	CASSQARDRGNTIYF
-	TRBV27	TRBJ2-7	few	TGTGCCAGCAGTCCCCGGAGGGGGTCTTCCTACGAGCAGTACTTC	CASSPRRGSSYEQYF
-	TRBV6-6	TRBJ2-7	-	TGTGCCAGCAGTTCGGCGTACGAGCAGTACTTC	CASSSAYEQYF
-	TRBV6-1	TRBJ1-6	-	TGTGCCAGCAGCTCCGGGCCCTATAATTCACCCCTCCACTTT	CASSSGPYNSPLHF
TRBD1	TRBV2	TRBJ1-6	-	TGTGCCAGCGGCGGACAGGTCTTGTGGGGTAATTCACCCCTCCACTTT	CASGGQVLWGNSPLHF
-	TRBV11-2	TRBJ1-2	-	TGTGCCAGCAGCCAAAGTAACGCAGGGAACTATGGCTACACCTTC	CASSQSNAGNYGYTF
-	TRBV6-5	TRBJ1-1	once	TGTGCCAGCAGCCCGAGGGGGGGGCCTTTTACTGAAGCTTTCTTT	CASSPRGGPFTEAFF
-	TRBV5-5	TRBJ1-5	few	TGTGCCAGCAGCTTGGACAGCTATCAGCCCCAGCATTTT	CASSLDSYQPQHF
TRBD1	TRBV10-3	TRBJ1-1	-	TGTGCCATCAGTGAGGGACAGGGGGAACTGAACACTGAAGCTTTCTTT	CAISEGQGELNTEAFF
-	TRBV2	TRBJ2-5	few	TGTGCCAGCAGTGGCTCGTGGGGCCAAGAGACCCAGTACTTC	CASSGSWGQETQYF
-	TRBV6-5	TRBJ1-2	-	TGTGCCAGCAGTTATACGGGGGCAAACTATGGCTACACCTTC	CASSYTGANYGYTF
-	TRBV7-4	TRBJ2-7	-	TGTGCCAGCAGCTTAGAAAAGGCCAGCCCCGACGAGCAGTACTTC	CASSLEKASPDEQYF
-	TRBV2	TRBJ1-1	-	TGTGCCAGCAGTGAAGGGCGGGGGACCACTGAAGCTTTCTTT	CASSEGRGTTEAFF
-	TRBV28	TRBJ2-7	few	TGTGCCAGCAGTTTATGGCAGGGGGGCACCTACGAGCAGTACTTC	CASSLWQGGTYEQYF